This T cell receptor (beta chain) came from a study of T cells expressing NK-cell markers. As for the study in general: TCR beta repertoires came from sorted CD3+CD56+NKG2C+, CD3+CD56+NKG2C- and CD3+CD56-NKG2C+ T cells.

Regarding this clonotype: Its antigen is as yet unknown.

The CDR3 totals 15 residues. In germline, CDR1 is LGHDT, CDR2 YNNKEL (reference sequence). TCRdb processed the 5' RACE reads again and assigns one entry to each CDR3 protein, with no DNA. Its clone listing holds some 120,000 distinct CDR3 sequences. Study-wide points: In five or six donors, dominant CD3+CD56+NKG2C+ clonotypes ranked among the top 10 CD8+ clonotypes. Also leading the CD3+CD56-NKG2C+ fraction in a handful of donors were these clonotypes.

This receptor was obtained from a woman between 18 and 69 years old in good health. The J gene is TRBJ1-5, the V gene TRBV3-1; TCRdb selects TRBD1, and the lack of DNA leaves this call unchecked. Material for sequencing was blood T cells: a sorted CD56 or NKG2C T cell subset, CD4+ or CD8+ T cells, or bulk PBMC T cells (not recorded which). The CDR3 reads CASSRQTGNNQPQHF.